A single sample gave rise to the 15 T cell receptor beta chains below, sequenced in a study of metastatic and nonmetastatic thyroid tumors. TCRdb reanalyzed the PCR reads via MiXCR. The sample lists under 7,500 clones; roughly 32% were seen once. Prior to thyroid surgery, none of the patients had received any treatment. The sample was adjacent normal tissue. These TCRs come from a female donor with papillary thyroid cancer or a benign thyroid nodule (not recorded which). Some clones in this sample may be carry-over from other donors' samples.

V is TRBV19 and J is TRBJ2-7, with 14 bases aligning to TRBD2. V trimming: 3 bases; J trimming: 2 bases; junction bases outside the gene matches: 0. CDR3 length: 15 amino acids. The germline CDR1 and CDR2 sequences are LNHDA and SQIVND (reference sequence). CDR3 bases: TGTGCCAGTAGTATGACTAGCGGGAGGGCCTACGAGCAGTACTTC. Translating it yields CASSMTSGRAYEQYF.

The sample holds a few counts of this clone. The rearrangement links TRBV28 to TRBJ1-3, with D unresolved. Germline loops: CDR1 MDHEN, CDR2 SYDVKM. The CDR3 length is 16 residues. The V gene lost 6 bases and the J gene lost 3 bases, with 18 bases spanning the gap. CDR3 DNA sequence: TGTGCCAGCAGCCACCCTCGGGGTAAGGATGGAAACACCATATATTTT. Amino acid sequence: CASSHPRGKDGNTIYF.

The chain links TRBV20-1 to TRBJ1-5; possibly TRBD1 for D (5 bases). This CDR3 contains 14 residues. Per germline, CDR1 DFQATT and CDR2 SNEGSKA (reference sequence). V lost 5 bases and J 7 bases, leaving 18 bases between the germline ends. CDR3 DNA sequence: TGCAGTGCTGGGGACTTATGGAGCACCCAGCCCCAGCATTTT. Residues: CSAGDLWSTQPQHF.

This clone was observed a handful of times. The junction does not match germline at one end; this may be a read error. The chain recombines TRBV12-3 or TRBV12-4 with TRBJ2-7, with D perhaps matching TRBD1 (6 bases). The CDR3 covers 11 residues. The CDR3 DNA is TGTGCCAGCAGCGGATCCGGGACAAGGGACTTC. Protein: CASSGSGTRDF.

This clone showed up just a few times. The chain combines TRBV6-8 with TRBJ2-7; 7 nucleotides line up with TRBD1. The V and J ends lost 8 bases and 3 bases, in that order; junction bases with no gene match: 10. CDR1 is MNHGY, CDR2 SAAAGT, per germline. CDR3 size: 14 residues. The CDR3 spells CASGSPQGIYEQYF. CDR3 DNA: TGTGCCAGCGGCTCCCCACAGGGGATCTACGAGCAGTACTTC.

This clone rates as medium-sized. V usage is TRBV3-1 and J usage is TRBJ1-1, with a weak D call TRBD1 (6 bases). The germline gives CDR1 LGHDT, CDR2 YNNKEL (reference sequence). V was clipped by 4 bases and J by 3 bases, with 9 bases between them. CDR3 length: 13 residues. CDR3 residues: CASSPRGDTEAFF. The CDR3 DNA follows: TGTGCCAGCAGCCCTAGGGGGGACACTGAAGCTTTCTTT.

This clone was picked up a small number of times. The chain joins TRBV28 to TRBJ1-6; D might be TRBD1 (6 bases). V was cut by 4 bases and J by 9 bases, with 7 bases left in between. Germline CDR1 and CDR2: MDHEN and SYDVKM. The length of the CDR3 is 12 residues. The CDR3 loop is CASSSRGSPLHF. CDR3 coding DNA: TGTGCCAGCAGTTCCAGGGGTTCACCCCTCCACTTT.

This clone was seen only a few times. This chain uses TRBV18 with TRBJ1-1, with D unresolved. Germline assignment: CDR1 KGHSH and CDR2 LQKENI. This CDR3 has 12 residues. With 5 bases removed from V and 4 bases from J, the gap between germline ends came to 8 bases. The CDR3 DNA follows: TGTGCCAGCTCAGGCGGGAGCACTGAAGCTTTCTTT. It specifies CASSGGSTEAFF. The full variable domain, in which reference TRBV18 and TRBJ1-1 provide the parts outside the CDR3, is NAGVMQNPRHLVRRRGQEARLRCSPMKGHSHVYWYRQLPEEGLKFMVYLQKENIIDESGMPKERFSAEFPKEGPSILRIQQVVRGDSAAYFCASSGGSTEAFFGQGTRLTVV.

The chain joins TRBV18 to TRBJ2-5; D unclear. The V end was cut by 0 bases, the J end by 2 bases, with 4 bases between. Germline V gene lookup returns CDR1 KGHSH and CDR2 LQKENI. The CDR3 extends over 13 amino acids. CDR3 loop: CASSPPGQETQYF. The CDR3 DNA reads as TGTGCCAGCTCACCACCGGGGCAAGAGACCCAGTACTTC.

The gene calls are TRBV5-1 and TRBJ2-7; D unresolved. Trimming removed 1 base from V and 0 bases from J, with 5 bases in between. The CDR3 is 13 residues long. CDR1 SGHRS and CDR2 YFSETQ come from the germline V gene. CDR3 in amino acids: CASSLWTSYEQYF. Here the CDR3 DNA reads TGCGCCAGCAGCTTGTGGACCTCCTACGAGCAGTACTTC.

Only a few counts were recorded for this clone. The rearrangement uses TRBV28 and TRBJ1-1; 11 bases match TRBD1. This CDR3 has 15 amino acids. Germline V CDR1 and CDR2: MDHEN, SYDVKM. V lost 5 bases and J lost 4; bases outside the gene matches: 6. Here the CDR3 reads CASSPPGTGGTEAFF. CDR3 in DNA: TGTGCCAGCAGTCCACCCGGGACAGGGGGCACTGAAGCTTTCTTT.

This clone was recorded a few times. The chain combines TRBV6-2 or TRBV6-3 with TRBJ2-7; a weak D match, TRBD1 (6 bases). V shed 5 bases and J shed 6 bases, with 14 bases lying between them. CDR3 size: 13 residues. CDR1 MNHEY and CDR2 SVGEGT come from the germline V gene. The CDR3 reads CASSLYRDIEQYF. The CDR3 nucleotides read TGTGCCAGCAGTCTCTACAGGGACATCGAGCAGTACTTC.

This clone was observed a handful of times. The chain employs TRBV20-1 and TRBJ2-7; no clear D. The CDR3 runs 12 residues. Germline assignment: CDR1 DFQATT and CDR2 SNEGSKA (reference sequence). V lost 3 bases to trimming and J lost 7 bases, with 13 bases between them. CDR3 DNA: TGCAGTGCTAGTCCCTTCCCGGAGGAGCAGTACTTC. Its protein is CSASPFPEEQYF.

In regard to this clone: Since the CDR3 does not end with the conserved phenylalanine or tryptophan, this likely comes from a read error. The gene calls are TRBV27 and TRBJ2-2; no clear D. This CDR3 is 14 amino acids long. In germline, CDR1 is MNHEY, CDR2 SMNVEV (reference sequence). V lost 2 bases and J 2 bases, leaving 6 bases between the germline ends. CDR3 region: CASSLMDNTGELFS. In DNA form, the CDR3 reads TGTGCCAGCAGTTTAATGGATAACACCGGGGAGCTGTTTTCT.

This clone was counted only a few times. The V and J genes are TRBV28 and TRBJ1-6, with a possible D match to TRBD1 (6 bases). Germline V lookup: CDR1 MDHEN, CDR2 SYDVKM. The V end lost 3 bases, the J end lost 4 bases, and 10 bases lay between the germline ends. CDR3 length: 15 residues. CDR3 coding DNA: TGTGCCAGCAGTTTGATGGGACATTATAATTCACCCCTCCACTTT. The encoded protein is CASSLMGHYNSPLHF.